A single TCR beta chain is shown here with its context. Its antigen specificity is not known. The record has no base qualities; no much larger clone is one base away. The data were obtained in a study of cytomegalovirus exposure and HLA in healthy donors (dated by TCRdb to about 2017). Study-level background: According to an earlier analysis of 587 of the donors, 150 million to 200 million T cells yielded 117 million unique TCR beta sequences and roughly 280 Gb of sequence data. The T cell repertoires of 700 or so subjects were profiled by immunosequencing and related to cytomegalovirus serostatus. In the later analysis, no new phenotypic data were used to find candidate immune exposures; instead, reliance was placed on TCR beta sequences and their occurrence across donors. The study aimed to test whether signatures of past pathogen exposure could be identified by cataloging public T cell receptors. To predict cytomegalovirus infection status, the study combined high-throughput TCR immunosequencing, statistical association of individual TCRs with disease status, and machine learning. Of the roughly 400 genotyped donors, about 80% fell in the genetic ancestry cluster associated with self-reported Caucasian donors. Donor age, sex, ethnicity and CMV serostatus were collected together with the repertoire data. All discovery cohort repertoires had been generated using a single sequencing platform. In an earlier analysis of a few hundred of the donors, high-throughput TCR beta sequencing was used to judge whether each TCR beta V gene segment behaved as functional or pseudogenic. Both class I and class II loci were covered by HLA typing, at four-digit resolution. In addition to the first cohort of around 670 subjects, a separate validation cohort of under 150 different subjects was used. Typing coverage differed by locus: A, B, C, DRB1 and DQB1 were typed in roughly 629-630 donors, DQA1 in approximately 520, DPA1 in over 600, and DPB1 in 400 to 490. In a later analysis, previously published TCR beta repertoires from some 640 donors were re-analyzed and high-resolution HLA genotyping was added so that TCR occurrence patterns could be studied. On average, 235,054 unique TCR beta nucleotide sequences were sequenced per donor among more than 350 genotyped donors of the cohort, with approximately 18% of those sequences being non-productive. An early release covering roughly 640 HLA-typed donors comprised about 300 gigabases of sequencing data and 85 million or so unique TCR sequences. In a later genetic analysis, genome-wide SNP genotypes for about 65% of the roughly 700 donors were used, and that subset was treated as a discovery cohort. Five DR-DQ haplotypes were treated as single units for association and clustering because of strong linkage in the cohort. Study-wide conclusions, independent of this receptor: Because some donors lacked HLA typing at each locus, the association tests relied only on the typed subset. While some public TCRs were present in many individuals, most TCR sequences turned up only very rarely across donors. Assigning TCR associations to individual alleles was difficult when HLA alleles, especially DR and DQ, strongly co-occurred. According to the authors, the approach could potentially be generalized to other disease states and immunological phenotypes. A cluster of highly shared sequence variants was judged likely to be a technical artifact of the sequencing pipeline. A few of the identified cytomegalovirus-associated TCR beta chains were confirmed in vitro to be specific for cytomegalovirus antigens. Linkage disequilibrium might explain the correlated functional status among segregating V segments, but an unknown experimental factor could not be ruled out. In the study, some 180 TCR beta chains were listed as associated with cytomegalovirus. The presence/absence analyses assumed that sequencing depth was roughly uniform across donors, and that assumption may not be true. According to a later genetic analysis, donors in an Asian-associated ancestry cluster had fewer N-insertions in productive TCRs than the approximately 710-donor mean. About 17 rarely observed V segments, including chromosome 9 orphons, were excluded from the earlier analysis of 550 to 700 of the donors because counts were too low. V-gene and J-gene trimming of TCR beta chains was associated with a missense DCLRE1C variant in a later genetic analysis, and the association was replicated in an independent cohort. Several of the top co-occurrence clusters appeared to be linked to parvovirus B19, influenza, CMV and Epstein-Barr virus, according to a later analysis. A later analysis found that most CMV-associated TCR beta chains appeared HLA-restricted, with HLA associations seemingly driven largely by CMV exposure. In this cohort, only TCR beta chains were sequenced, and detectable features were limited by the absence of alpha or paired-chain data. CMV serostatus was the only immune exposure information available for the cohort. In a later analysis, TCR association rates were found to vary across HLA loci, with the most associated TCRs seen for DRB1 alleles and the fewest for HLA-C alleles. Because the 87-base-pair reads could not distinguish some IMGT-functional V segments, including TRBV6-2 and TRBV6-3, those segments were excluded. In both the original and validation cohorts, the classifier was reported to diagnose cytomegalovirus status with high specificity and sensitivity. A further reported finding was that TCR beta sequences accurately predicted the HLA-A and HLA-B alleles for most subjects in the first cohort. In an earlier analysis of approximately 590 of the donors, most TCR beta V segments were observed in productive rearrangements about 90% or about 30% of the time, broadly matching IMGT annotations. A later analysis found that HLA-associated TCR beta chains were more clonally expanded and had lower generation probabilities than equally common non-associated chains. At a false discovery rate of 0.05, a later analysis linked 16,000 or so TCR beta sequences to specific HLA alleles.

In total, approximately 700 healthy bone marrow donors made up the cohort. Cohort members were all nominally healthy when sampled, although unrecorded immune exposures were likely present. The donor was CMV seropositive and belonged to the group of 250 to 300 seropositive cohort members. A peripheral blood sample was provided by each donor, and peripheral blood mononuclear cells were used for TCR beta sequencing. The Qiagen DNeasy Blood Extraction Kit was used to extract genomic DNA from the blood cell samples. Library preparation was by the immunoSEQ multiplex PCR assay. A mixture of 60 forward primers for TCR Vbeta segments and 13 reverse primers for TCR Jbeta segments was used in the multiplex PCR. The CDR3 region of rearranged TCR beta genes was amplified from genomic DNA with a multiplex PCR assay. On the Illumina HiSeq System, the amplified TCR beta libraries were sequenced as 87-base-pair reads. The original pipeline was this. A later analysis counted around 72 million unique TCR beta chains across the 666 repertoires, and 9 million to 14 million of these chains were shared by at least two donors. To remove PCR and sequencing errors, raw reads were error-corrected and collapsed into unique sequences using a nearest-neighbor algorithm that merged closely related sequences. Alignment of CDR3 sequences to IMGT reference sequences was used to assign V, D and J gene segments. For a sequence to be retained, a match of at least six nucleotides to both a V gene segment and a J gene segment was required. Rearrangements were called productive when the CDR3 lacked stop codons and stayed in frame with V and J; all others were non-productive. Following IMGT convention, CDR3 was defined as the stretch from the second conserved V-encoded cysteine up to the conserved J-encoded phenylalanine. Sequences without an unambiguous match to a single V gene segment were excluded from the earlier analysis of 450 to 750 of the donors. An earlier analysis of roughly 590 of the donors called V segments functional above 56.7% productive rearrangements and segregating when the between-donor standard deviation exceeded 5%. To diagnose cytomegalovirus status from the catalog of TCR beta chain sequences, a statistical classification framework was built. In a later analysis, V and J genes were assigned by comparing TCR nucleotide sequences against IMGT/GENE-DB human TR gene sequences. The TCRdist pipeline was used in a later analysis to assign CDR3 sequences and most-parsimonious VDJ recombination scenarios. A later analysis defined each TCR beta chain by its CDR3 amino acid sequence plus V-gene family, and excluded reads lacking a unique V-gene family. As a way to deal with suspected cross-contamination and a sequencing artifact, a later analysis dropped over 550 nucleotide sequences that were highly shared and had low generation probability. For each public chain, a later analysis derived a clonal expansion index from normalized ranks of inferred template counts within each repertoire. In a later analysis, generation probabilities were computed with a VDJ recombination model fitted to out-of-frame rearrangements, and the resulting probabilities were checked against IGoR. In a later analysis, hypergeometric tests were used to score TCR-TCR, TCR-HLA and TCR-CMV co-occurrence, with a repertoire-size bias correction applied to TCR pairs. To estimate false discovery rates, a later analysis permuted the HLA or CMV assignments 20 times. A later analysis grouped co-occurring TCRs with DBSCAN, adding TCRdist sequence similarity when clustering within HLA-allele-positive subsets. Repertoires with fewer than 30,000 or more than 120,000 public chains, plus five repertoires with anomalous nucleotide sharing, were excluded from co-occurrence clustering. TCRdb took over this immuneACCESS table, retaining in-frame rearrangements with V and J assigned. Such tables are incomplete; in checked studies, under half of the missing clones stem from an unresolved V gene, and the remainder is unexplained. That table furnishes V, J and clone size, whereas the DNA furnished D and trimming. The sample records roughly 140,000 clones, 78% of which are singletons. The top ten clonotypes cover around 2.9% of the sample.

Via the germline V gene (reference sequence), CDR1 is MNHEY and CDR2 SMNVEV. Inclusive of the bounding cysteine and phenylalanine, the CDR3 is 14 residues long. Only CDR3 DNA remains: 42 bases, in frame from the first base. Germline trimming amounts to 2 bases on V and 4 bases on J, with 5 as the count of junction bases outside the gene matches. Sample: PBMCs. The sequence is built from TRBV27 and TRBJ2-7; 7 of the junction bases match TRBD1. The sequence was obtained from a man aged 40-50 years in good health and CMV-seropositive. CDR3 sequence: CASSLLRDSYEQYF. The bases are TGTGCCAGCAGTTTACTTCGGGACAGTTACGAGCAGTACTTC.